Shown below are 18 T cell receptor beta chains from a single sample sequenced in a study of blood T cell repertoires in COVID-19. Measured with immunoSEQ multiplex PCR; TCRdb has only the in-frame clones, and not every one. The sample carries just under 90,000 clones, more than 70% recorded once. The sample consisted of peripheral blood. The receptors derive from a woman of 80 years or more with acute or convalescent COVID-19.

This sequence joins TRBV28 and TRBJ2-7, with D possibly being TRBD1 (6 bases). From germline, CDR1 is MDHEN and CDR2 SYDVKM. This CDR3 is built from 12 residues. Trimming shortened V by 6 bases and J by 7 bases, and 13 bases separated the two germline ends. CDR3 coding DNA: TGTGCCAGCAGACCGACAGGACATGAGCAGTACTTC. Translating gives CASRPTGHEQYF. The variable domain in full, completed from reference TRBV28 and TRBJ2-7, reads DVKVTQSSRYLVKRTGEKVFLECVQDMDHENMFWYRQDPGLGLRLIYFSYDVKMKEKGDIPEGYSVSREKKERFSLILESASTNQTSMYLCASRPTGHEQYFGPGTRLTVT.

The chain uses TRBV7-2 and TRBJ1-2; possibly TRBD1 for D (5 bases). The CDR3 consists of 14 residues. The V gene lost 4 bases and the J gene lost 13 bases, with 22 bases spanning the gap. Per germline, CDR1 SGHTA and CDR2 FQGNSA. The CDR3 loop is CASSSTGPLKLCTF. CDR3 sequence (DNA): TGTGCCAGCAGCTCTACAGGCCCGCTAAAGCTCTGCACCTTC.

This clone was observed a handful of times. The chain has TRBV19 and TRBJ1-1, with TRBD1 matching over 7 bases. This CDR3 has 14 residues. Trimming cost V 6 bases and J 0 bases; bases outside gene matches: 4. Germline V gene data show CDR1 as LNHDA and CDR2 as SQIVND (reference sequence). This CDR3 is CASSPTGLNTEAFF. The CDR3 bases are TGTGCCAGTAGCCCGACAGGGTTGAACACTGAAGCTTTCTTT.

The chain is built from TRBV15 and TRBJ1-3; D is unclear. The CDR3 is 16 amino acids. Trimming removed 3 bases at V and 2 bases at J, with 14 bases between. Germline CDR1 and CDR2: LNHNV and YYDKDF (reference sequence). As DNA, the CDR3 is TGTGCCACCAGCAGCATGGATCGGAGACCTGGAAACACCATATATTTT. As protein: CATSSMDRRPGNTIYF.

This clone came up a few times. V usage is TRBV9 and J usage is TRBJ1-1, with D possibly TRBD1 on 5 matching bases. V was trimmed by 1 base and J by 5 bases, leaving 15 bases between them. The CDR3 sequence is 15 residues long. Germline-derived CDR1 and CDR2 are SGDLS and YYNGEE. The CDR3 sequence is CASSVTPWGGTEAFF. The CDR3 DNA follows: TGTGCCAGCAGCGTAACTCCCTGGGGGGGGACTGAAGCTTTCTTT.

The J gene is TRBJ2-3, the V gene TRBV7-2; 8 bases map to TRBD2. Germline lookup yields CDR1 SGHTA and CDR2 FQGNSA. The CDR3 spans 15 residues. V lost 6 bases to trimming and J lost 4 bases; unmatched junction nucleotides: 9. CDR3 amino acids: CASRPAGGDSDTQYF. The CDR3 nucleotides are TGTGCCAGCAGGCCCGCGGGGGGCGATTCAGATACGCAGTATTTT.

This clone was found a few times. The chain is built from TRBV12-5 and TRBJ1-2; 11 nucleotides align to TRBD1. Germline V CDR1 and CDR2: LGHNT, FRNRAP. V shed 5 bases, J shed 8 bases, and the junction held 16 bases outside the gene matches. The CDR3 contains 17 residues. This CDR3 reads CASGAQGQGARLEGYTF. Here the CDR3 DNA reads TGTGCTAGTGGTGCTCAAGGACAGGGGGCGCGTCTAGAAGGCTACACCTTC.

The chain couples TRBV5-6 to TRBJ1-1, with TRBD1 matching over 8 bases. V lost 2 bases to trimming and J lost 0 bases; unmatched junction nucleotides: 3. Per germline, CDR1 SGHDT and CDR2 YYEEEE. The CDR3 runs 15 residues. As DNA, the CDR3 is TGTGCCAGCAGCTTACAGGGGGGGATGAACACTGAAGCTTTCTTT. Its translation: CASSLQGGMNTEAFF.

This clone has more than one count but fewer than ten. The CDR3 loop reads CASNQPGNYEQYF. For the CDR3, the DNA is TGTGCCAGCAATCAGCCAGGGAACTACGAGCAGTACTTC. The J gene is TRBJ2-7, the V gene TRBV4-2, with D tentatively TRBD1 (5 bases). Trimming took 7 bases from V and 3 from J, leaving 13 bases between them. Germline V gene lookup returns CDR1 LGHNA and CDR2 YNFKEQ. The CDR3 has 13 residues.

The V and J genes are TRBV19 and TRBJ1-6; TRBD1 agrees at 7 bases. After removal of 8 bases from V and 11 bases from J, the junction contained 6 bases not matched to a gene. Per germline, CDR1 LNHDA and CDR2 SQIVND (reference sequence). The CDR3 extends over 12 amino acids. The CDR3 protein is CASSQGITPLHF. The CDR3 nucleotides are TGTGCCAGTTCACAGGGGATCACACCCCTCCACTTT.

This clone has more than one count but fewer than ten. The chain uses TRBV11-2 and TRBJ1-2, with a weak D call TRBD1 (5 bases). The CDR3 covers 14 residues. The V end lost 6 bases, the J end lost 4 bases, and 15 bases lay between the germline ends. Germline V gene sequence: CDR1 SGHAT, CDR2 FQNNGV. In nucleotides, the CDR3 is TGTGCCAGCAGTACCCCTCGGGGGGGCTATGGCTACACCTTC. It yields the protein CASSTPRGGYGYTF.

The rearrangement joins TRBV5-1 to TRBJ2-3; maybe TRBD1 (5 bases). This CDR3 has 15 amino acids. Between the trimmed V and J ends, which lost 0 bases and 3 bases, there was a span of 11 bases. Germline V gene data show CDR1 as SGHRS and CDR2 as YFSETQ. The CDR3 protein is CASSLVARETDTQYF. The DNA for the CDR3 is TGCGCCAGCAGCTTGGTGGCCAGGGAAACAGATACGCAGTATTTT. Full variable domain (rest looked up from reference TRBV5-1 and TRBJ2-3): KAGVTQTPRYLIKTRGQQVTLSCSPISGHRSVSWYQQTPGQGLQFLFEYFSETQRNKGNFPGRFSGRQFSNSRSEMNVSTLELGDSALYLCASSLVARETDTQYFGPGTRLTVL.

The chain employs TRBV11-3 and TRBJ2-3; 8 nucleotides line up with TRBD1. Unmatched junction bases numbered 6, after V lost 5 bases and J lost 11 bases. CDR1 is SGHNT, CDR2 YENEEA, per germline. This CDR3 is 12 amino acids long. In nucleotides, the CDR3 is TGTGCCAGCAGCCCCGACAGGGGAAGGCAGTATTTT. Its protein is CASSPDRGRQYF.

The rearrangement uses TRBV30 and TRBJ1-5; D unclear. CDR3 length equals 12 residues. Between the trimmed V and J ends, which lost 0 bases and 5 bases, there was a span of 5 bases. CDR1 is GTSNPN, CDR2 SVGIG, per germline (reference sequence). The CDR3: CAWSVPDQPQHF. The DNA of the CDR3 is TGTGCCTGGAGTGTTCCAGATCAGCCCCAGCATTTT.

This clone was seen a few times. The genes are TRBV18 and TRBJ1-2; D is undetermined. The germline gives CDR1 KGHSH, CDR2 LQKENI. This CDR3 is 16 amino acids long. Trimming left V 4 bases short and J 2 bases short, with 17 bases between. The CDR3 here is CASSLNEGLTNYGYTF. Here the CDR3 DNA reads TGTGCCAGCTCACTAAACGAAGGACTTACGAACTATGGCTACACCTTC.

The J gene is TRBJ2-3, the V gene TRBV7-3; tentative D call: TRBD2 (5 bases). CDR3 length equals 14 residues. Germline loops: CDR1 SGHTA, CDR2 FQGTGA. Trimming cost V 6 bases and J 1 base, with 11 bases left between them. The CDR3 sequence: CASSSSGGTDTQYF. DNA of the CDR3: TGTGCCAGCAGTTCTTCCGGGGGCACAGATACGCAGTATTTT.

The chain couples TRBV5-6 to TRBJ1-2, with D perhaps TRBD1 (5 bases). Germline assignment: CDR1 SGHDT and CDR2 YYEEEE. This CDR3 is 14 amino acids long. V lost 3 bases and J lost 5, with 14 bases in between. CDR3: CASSSAGILYGYTF. The CDR3 nucleotides are TGTGCCAGCAGCTCGGCAGGGATCCTTTATGGCTACACCTTC.

The chain recombines TRBV7-2 with TRBJ1-1; 8 positions match TRBD1. The junction had 8 bases not matched to a gene; V was cut back by 10 bases and J by 4 bases. The CDR3 is 13 amino acids. From germline, CDR1 is SGHTA and CDR2 FQGNSA. The CDR3 DNA sequence: TGTGCCACCGGTCAGGGGGCCGGCACTGAAGCTTTCTTT. This codes for CATGQGAGTEAFF.